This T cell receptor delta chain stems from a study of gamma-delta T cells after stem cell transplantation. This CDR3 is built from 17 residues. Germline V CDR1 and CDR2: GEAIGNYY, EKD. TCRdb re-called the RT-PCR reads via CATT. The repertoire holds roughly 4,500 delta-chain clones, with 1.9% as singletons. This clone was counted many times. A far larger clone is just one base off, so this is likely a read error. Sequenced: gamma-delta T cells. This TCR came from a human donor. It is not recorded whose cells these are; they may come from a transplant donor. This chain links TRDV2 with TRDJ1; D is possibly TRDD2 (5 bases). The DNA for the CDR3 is TGTGCCTGTGGCACCCTCTCTTCCCTCACTTCGGGGGATAAACTCATCTTT. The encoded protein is CACGTLSSLTSGDKLIF.